Listed below are T cell receptor beta chains from one sample, sequenced in a study of control samples from healthy donors and cancer patients. Using immunoSEQ multiplex PCR, the repertoire was profiled, and TCRdb retains in-frame clones only, with some absent. The sample includes roughly 90,000 clones, around 82% seen only once; the top ten take around 9.1%. The sequencing input was blood. The receptors were sampled from a woman aged 55-69 years in good health. CDR3s include the opening cysteine and the closing phenylalanine or tryptophan. The order of the fields is V gene, J gene, CDR3 length, D gene, CDR3 protein. A D gene is named only where the DNA matches it firmly.

V: TRBV5-1; J: TRBJ1-1; length: 16; D: TRBD1; CDR3: CASSLGDRAGLTEAFF
V: TRBV21-1; J: TRBJ1-3; length: 18; D: NA; CDR3: CASSKAKTGGLSGNTIYF
V: TRBV6-5; J: TRBJ2-2; length: 13; D: NA; CDR3: CASFAAGNGELFF
V: TRBV7-9; J: TRBJ2-6; length: 18; D: TRBD2; CDR3: CASSLTSGRASGANVLTF
V: TRBV5-6; J: TRBJ1-2; length: 18; D: NA; CDR3: CASRDTMGFLSVNYGYTF
V: TRBV6-5; J: TRBJ1-1; length: 14; D: NA; CDR3: CASCRTDSNTEAFF
V: TRBV15; J: TRBJ1-2; length: 13; D: NA; CDR3: CATSIGTNYGYTF
V: TRBV28; J: TRBJ2-3; length: 15; D: TRBD2; CDR3: CASSTRLAGVDTQYF
V: TRBV7-8; J: TRBJ1-1; length: 13; D: NA; CDR3: CASRVTGNTEAFF
V: TRBV15; J: TRBJ1-4; length: 16; D: NA; CDR3: CATSRLPTATNEKLFF
V: TRBV19; J: TRBJ2-7; length: 14; D: TRBD1; CDR3: CASIEQGVRDEQYF
V: TRBV19; J: TRBJ1-3; length: 14; D: NA; CDR3: CASTESNSGNTIYF
V: TRBV11-2; J: TRBJ2-1; length: 16; D: TRBD2; CDR3: CASRSLRAGGDNEQFF
V: TRBV5-1; J: TRBJ2-7; length: 13; D: TRBD1; CDR3: CASSLPGTDEQYF
V: TRBV10-2; J: TRBJ2-3; length: 12; D: TRBD1; CDR3: CASGQGTDTQYF
V: TRBV29-1; J: TRBJ2-7; length: 14; D: NA; CDR3: CSVAGPQSSYEQYF
V: TRBV3-1/TRBV3-2; J: TRBJ1-5; length: 15; D: TRBD1; CDR3: CASSQRQGVDQPQHF
V: TRBV10-2; J: TRBJ2-5; length: 13; D: NA; CDR3: CASSEPGKETQYF
V: TRBV12-3/TRBV12-4; J: TRBJ2-7; length: 12; D: TRBD2; CDR3: CASSKGTSEQYF
V: TRBV7-9; J: TRBJ2-7; length: 15; D: TRBD1; CDR3: CASSFTGGTPYEQYF
V: TRBV2; J: TRBJ2-3; length: 12; D: NA; CDR3: CASSVKPDTQYF
V: TRBV6-2/TRBV6-3; J: TRBJ1-2; length: 15; D: TRBD1; CDR3: CASSYSGTGSYGYTF
V: TRBV5-1; J: TRBJ1-2; length: 15; D: TRBD1; CDR3: CASSLDSPGGYGYTF
V: TRBV11-2; J: TRBJ2-1; length: 13; D: TRBD2; CDR3: CASSFSGSGEQFF
V: TRBV6-2/TRBV6-3; J: TRBJ1-3; length: 19; D: NA; CDR3: CASSSRNAFLPTSGNTIYF
V: TRBV12-5; J: TRBJ1-1; length: 14; D: NA; CDR3: CASGLPPNSYEAFF
V: TRBV18; J: TRBJ1-4; length: 15; D: NA; CDR3: CASSSYRDSNEKLFF
V: TRBV2; J: TRBJ1-2; length: 13; D: NA; CDR3: CASRLTVNYGYTF